This T cell receptor (beta chain) originates from a study of shared clonotypes between healthy human individuals (dated by TCRdb to about 2020). The study in broad terms: The cohort included three men and a couple of women between 18 and 49 years of age. Leukapheresis yielded between about 0.85 and 10 billion PBMCs per donor. To increase sequencing depth and limit assay-specific biases, different laboratories used diverse techniques to prepare libraries and sequence TCR repertoires. For each donor, CD4 naive and CD4 memory were each run on three plates, CD8 naive on two plates, and CD8 memory on one plate. To estimate repertoire size and how much clonotypes are shared between individuals, the study performed deep sequencing of blood TCR repertoires from a handful of healthy adults.

Findings and caveats that apply to the study as a whole: Higher generation probabilities were observed for clonotypes shared by all four sorted-subset donors than for non-shared clonotypes. Larger estimated clonotype richness was generally found for naive subsets than for memory subsets. Because the study included a small number of donors, the genetic and exposure-history diversity represented was limited. Only blood was sampled, and tissue TCR repertoires likely differ from those in blood. Approximately 5% of naive CD4, around 4% of naive CD8, about 2.4% of memory CD4, and 0.4% of memory CD8 clonotypes were shared across several donors. Even with the large sequencing depth, rarefaction of the sorted-subset datasets indicated that sequencing was incomplete. Pairwise subsampling indicated that sequencing depth was expected to affect the degree of clonotype sharing among donors.

Using the deep immunoSEQ assay, TCR CDR3 regions were amplified from genomic DNA by multiplex PCR. Genomic DNA extracted from each cell subset was distributed evenly over all wells of several immunoSEQ 96-well plates, and each plate served as one replicate. Each replicate PCR for sorted subsets received around 210 ng genomic DNA, equal to some 32,000 T cell genomes. Purified libraries were quantified with a Qubit 3.0 fluorometer, sized on a Bioanalyzer 2100, and re-quantified with the KAPA Library Quantification kit. Every immunoSEQ 96-well plate was sequenced on a separate single-read 150-cycle Illumina NextSeq 550 flow cell. Under the source paper's analysis protocol: Because the immunoSEQ output included only junctional sequences and no quality scores, the filtering could not be the same as the filtering used for full-length reads. To assign V/J genes and CDR3, sequences were annotated against IMGT germline references using PyIR, a Python wrapper for IgBLAST v1.9. Reads were filtered out if the reads had weak V/J assignments (E-value above 1e-6), no CDR3, stop codons, out-of-frame junctions, or ambiguous translated residues. V3J clonotypes were defined by identical inferred V gene, J gene, and CDR3 amino acid sequence. To compute the percentage overlap between repertoires, the number of shared unique clonotypes was divided by the size of the smaller repertoire. Richness of each repertoire was evaluated using RTK rarefaction, the Chao1 estimator, and Recon v2.1 estimates of unobserved clonotypes. For all TCRbeta clonotypes obtained by the gDNA method from four donors, generation probabilities were computed with OLGA. Entries here come from immuneACCESS through TCRdb and include only in-frame sequences with V and J called. Some clones fail to appear in such tables; in the studies checked, an unresolved V gene covers under half of the shortfall, and the cause of the remainder is unknown. The DNA was the basis for D and trimming; V, J and clone size are from that table. For this sample there are approximately 2,000,000 clones; roughly 90% appear just once. The ten largest clones take up 0.37% of the sample.

With regard to this clone: Its antigen target is currently unknown. No per-base quality is available; no much larger clone lies one base away.

Healthy HIV-negative adults with no recently reported acute infections or vaccinations were included as donors. Every donor was a Caucasian adult living in Nashville, Tennessee, USA. CD4+ T cells were enriched through magnetic negative selection, after which naive cells were positively selected on CD45RA and the remaining negative fraction served as the memory subset. After blood collection by leukapheresis, PBMCs were isolated using Ficoll-Histopaque density gradient centrifugation and then cryopreserved in the vapor phase of liquid nitrogen. Purity and quantity of every magnetically sorted T cell population were checked by analytical flow cytometry. Genomic DNA was isolated from each sorted fraction and quantified by UV absorbance on a Nanodrop 2000c. The sequenced material came from naive CD4+ T cells from PBMCs. Taken with the paper, the label for cell subset or site translates to: CD45RA+ positively selected. The receptor's source is a man aged 18 to 30 in good health. Some clones in this sample may be carry-over from other donors' samples.

The nucleotide sequence is TGTGCCAGCAGTTTGGCGGGTTTTAGCAATCAGCCCCAGCATTTT. It translates as CASSLAGFSNQPQHF. Recombination linked TRBV28 to TRBJ1-5, with no confidently assigned D gene. Trimming costs V 3 bases and J 0 bases, and their ends lie 9 bases apart. The germline V gene specifies MDHEN as CDR1 and SYDVKM as CDR2. The CDR3 covers 15 residues, taking in both the cysteine and the phenylalanine. Of the read, only the CDR3 DNA is kept; its 45 bases are in frame from base 1.